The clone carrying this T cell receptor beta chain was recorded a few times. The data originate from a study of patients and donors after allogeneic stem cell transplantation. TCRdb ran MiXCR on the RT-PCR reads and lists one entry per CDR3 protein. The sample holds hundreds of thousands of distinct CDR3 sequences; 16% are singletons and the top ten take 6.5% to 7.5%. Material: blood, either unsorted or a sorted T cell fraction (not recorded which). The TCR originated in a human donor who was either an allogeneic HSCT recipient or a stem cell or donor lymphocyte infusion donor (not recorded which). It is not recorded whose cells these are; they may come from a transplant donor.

Written as DNA, the CDR3 is TGTGCCAGCAGTTTATATCGACAGGGGGCGACTGGAAACACCATATATTTT. It is translated as CASSLYRQGATGNTIYF. The rearrangement joins TRBV12-3 or TRBV12-4 to TRBJ1-3; 10 bases map to TRBD1. V lost 2 bases to trimming and J lost 2 bases; unmatched junction nucleotides: 6. This CDR3 is 17 amino acids long.